This TCR beta chain was identified in a study of blood T cell repertoires in COVID-19. Looking at the study overall: Sites across the United States, Italy and Spain contributed samples from acute and convalescent COVID-19. T cells, B-cell-depleted T cells, or PBMCs provided the cDNA or gDNA that served as material.

Authors' data handling: Amplification of reference gene primers was used by the study to estimate nucleated cell counts. Generated by immunoSEQ multiplex PCR, the TCRdb table keeps only in-frame clones and is missing some. Clonal size and the V and J genes are those of that table, whereas D and trimming came from the DNA. The sample holds about 130,000 clones, about 80% seen once. V dropped 2 bases and J dropped 3 bases, with 11 bases sitting between them. Germline CDR1 reads SGHKS; CDR2 reads YYEKEE (reference sequence). The length of the CDR3 is 14 residues. The sequenced sample consisted of peripheral blood. The origin of this receptor is an elderly woman with acute or convalescent COVID-19. The chain carries TRBV5-5 and TRBJ1-1; D possibly corresponds to TRBD1 (6 bases). CDR3 sequence: CASSLQGRHTEAFF. In DNA form, the CDR3 reads TGTGCCAGCAGCTTACAGGGAAGACACACTGAAGCTTTCTTT.